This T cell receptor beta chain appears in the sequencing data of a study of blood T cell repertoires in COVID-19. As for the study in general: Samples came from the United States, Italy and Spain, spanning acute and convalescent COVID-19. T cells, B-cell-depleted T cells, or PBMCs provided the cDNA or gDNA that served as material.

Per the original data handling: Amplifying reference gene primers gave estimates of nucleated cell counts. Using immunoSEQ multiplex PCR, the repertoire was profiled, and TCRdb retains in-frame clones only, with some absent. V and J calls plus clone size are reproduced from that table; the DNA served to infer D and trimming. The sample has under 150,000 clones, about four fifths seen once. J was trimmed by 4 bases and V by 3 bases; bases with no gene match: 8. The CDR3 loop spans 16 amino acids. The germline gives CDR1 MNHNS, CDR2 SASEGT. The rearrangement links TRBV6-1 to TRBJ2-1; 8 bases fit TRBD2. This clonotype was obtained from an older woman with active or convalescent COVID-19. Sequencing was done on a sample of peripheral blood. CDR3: CASSDQLGGRYNEQFF. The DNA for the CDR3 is TGTGCCAGCAGTGACCAATTAGGCGGGAGGTACAATGAGCAGTTCTTC.